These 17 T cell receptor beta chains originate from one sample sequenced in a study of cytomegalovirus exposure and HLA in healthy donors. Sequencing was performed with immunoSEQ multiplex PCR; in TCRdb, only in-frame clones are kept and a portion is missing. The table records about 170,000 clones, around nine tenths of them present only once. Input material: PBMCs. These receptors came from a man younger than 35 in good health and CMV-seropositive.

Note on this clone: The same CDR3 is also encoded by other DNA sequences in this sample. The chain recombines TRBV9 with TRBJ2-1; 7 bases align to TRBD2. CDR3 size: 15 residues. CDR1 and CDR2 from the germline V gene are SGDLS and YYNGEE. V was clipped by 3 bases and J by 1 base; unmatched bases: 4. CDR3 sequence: CASSEGGTSYNEQFF. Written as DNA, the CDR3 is TGTGCCAGCAGCGAGGGAGGGACTTCCTACAATGAGCAGTTCTTC.

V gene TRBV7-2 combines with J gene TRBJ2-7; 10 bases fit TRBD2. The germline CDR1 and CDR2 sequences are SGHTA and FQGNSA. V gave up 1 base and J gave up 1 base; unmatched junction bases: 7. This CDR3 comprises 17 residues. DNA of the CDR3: TGTGCCAGCAGCTTAGGACCAGCGGGAGGGCGGTCCTACGAGCAGTACTTC. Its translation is CASSLGPAGGRSYEQYF.

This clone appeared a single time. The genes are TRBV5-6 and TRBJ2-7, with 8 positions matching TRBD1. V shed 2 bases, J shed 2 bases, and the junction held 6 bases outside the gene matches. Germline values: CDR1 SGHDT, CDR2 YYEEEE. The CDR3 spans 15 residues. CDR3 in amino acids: CASSFGTGNAYEQYF. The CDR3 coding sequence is TGTGCCAGCAGCTTTGGGACAGGCAACGCCTACGAGCAGTACTTC.

CDR3 sequence reads: CASSQDWAGSGAEAFF. In DNA form, the CDR3 reads TGCGCCAGCAGCCAAGATTGGGCAGGGTCCGGCGCTGAAGCTTTCTTT. V and J are TRBV4-3 and TRBJ1-1; the D gene is possibly TRBD1 (5 bases). V was pared by 0 bases and J by 6 bases, with 17 bases between. CDR3 length: 16 residues. The germline V gene has CDR1 LGHNA and CDR2 YSLEER.

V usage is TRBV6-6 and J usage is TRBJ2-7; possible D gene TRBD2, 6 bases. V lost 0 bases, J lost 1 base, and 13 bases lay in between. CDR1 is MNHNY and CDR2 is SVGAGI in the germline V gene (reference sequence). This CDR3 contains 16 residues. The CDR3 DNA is TGTGCCAGCAGTTACTCGTACGCGGGGATTTCCTACGAGCAGTACTTC. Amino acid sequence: CASSYSYAGISYEQYF.

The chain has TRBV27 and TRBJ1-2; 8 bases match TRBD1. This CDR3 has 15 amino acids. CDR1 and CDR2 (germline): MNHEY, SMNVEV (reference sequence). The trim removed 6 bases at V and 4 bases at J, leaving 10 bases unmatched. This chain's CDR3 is CASRTSQGAIYGYTF. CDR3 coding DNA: TGTGCCAGCAGGACTAGTCAGGGGGCGATCTATGGCTACACCTTC.

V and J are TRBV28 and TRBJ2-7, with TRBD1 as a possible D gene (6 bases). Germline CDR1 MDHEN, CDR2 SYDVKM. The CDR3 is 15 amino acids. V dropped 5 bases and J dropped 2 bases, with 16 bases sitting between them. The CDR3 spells CASSPTGHGAYEQYF. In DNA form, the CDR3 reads TGTGCCAGCAGTCCAACGGGACACGGGGCCTACGAGCAGTACTTC.

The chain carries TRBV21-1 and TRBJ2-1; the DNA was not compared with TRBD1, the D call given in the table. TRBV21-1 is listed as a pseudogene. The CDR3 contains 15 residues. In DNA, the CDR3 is TGTGCCAGCAACCCAGGGACAGGGGGGTACAATGAGCAGTTCTTC. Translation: CASNPGTGGYNEQFF.

CDR3 nucleotide sequence: TGTGCCAGCGCCGATCGGGGGGCGTCCTACAATGAGCAGTTCTTC. Amino acid sequence: CASADRGASYNEQFF. This chain uses TRBV9 with TRBJ2-1; D may be TRBD2 (7 bases). CDR3 length equals 15 residues. Germline loops: CDR1 SGDLS, CDR2 YYNGEE. V lost 7 bases to trimming and J lost 1 base, with 15 bases between them. Complete variable domain (other parts from reference TRBV9 and TRBJ2-1): DSGVTQTPKHLITATGQRVTLRCSPRSGDLSVYWYQQSLDQGLQFLIQYYNGEERAKGNILERFSAQQFPDLHSELNLSSLELGDSALYFCASADRGASYNEQFFGPGTRLTVL.

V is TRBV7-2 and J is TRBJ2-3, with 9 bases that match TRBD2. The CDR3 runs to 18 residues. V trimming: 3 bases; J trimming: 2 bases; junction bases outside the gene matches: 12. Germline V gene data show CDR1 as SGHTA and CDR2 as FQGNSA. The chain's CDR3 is CASSFAGGLSVITDTQYF. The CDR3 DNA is TGTGCCAGCAGCTTTGCGGGGGGGCTGAGCGTGATCACAGATACGCAGTATTTT.

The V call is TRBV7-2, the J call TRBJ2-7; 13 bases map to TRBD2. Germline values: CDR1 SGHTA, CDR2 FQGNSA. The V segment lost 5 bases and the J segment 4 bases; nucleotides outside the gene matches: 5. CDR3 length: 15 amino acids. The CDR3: CASSKTSGGAYEQYF. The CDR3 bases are TGTGCCAGCAGCAAAACTAGCGGGGGGGCGTACGAGCAGTACTTC.

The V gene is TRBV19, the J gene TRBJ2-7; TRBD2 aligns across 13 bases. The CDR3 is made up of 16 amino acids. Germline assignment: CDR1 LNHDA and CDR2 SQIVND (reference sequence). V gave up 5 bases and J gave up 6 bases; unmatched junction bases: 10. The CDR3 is CASSARLAGGFGEQYF. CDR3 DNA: TGTGCCAGTAGTGCCAGACTAGCGGGAGGATTCGGCGAGCAGTACTTC.

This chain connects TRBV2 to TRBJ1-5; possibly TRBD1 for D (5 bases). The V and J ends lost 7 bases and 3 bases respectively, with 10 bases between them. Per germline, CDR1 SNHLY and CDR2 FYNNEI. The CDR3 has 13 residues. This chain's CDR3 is CASKGQNNQPQHF. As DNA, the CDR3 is TGTGCCAGCAAGGGGCAAAACAATCAGCCCCAGCATTTT.

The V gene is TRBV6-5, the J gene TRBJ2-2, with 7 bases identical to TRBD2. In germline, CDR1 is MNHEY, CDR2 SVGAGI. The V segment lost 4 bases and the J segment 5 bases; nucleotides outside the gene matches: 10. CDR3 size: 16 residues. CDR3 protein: CASSSGRGSGTGELFF. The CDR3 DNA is TGTGCCAGCAGTTCCGGGAGAGGTAGCGGGACCGGGGAGCTGTTTTTT.

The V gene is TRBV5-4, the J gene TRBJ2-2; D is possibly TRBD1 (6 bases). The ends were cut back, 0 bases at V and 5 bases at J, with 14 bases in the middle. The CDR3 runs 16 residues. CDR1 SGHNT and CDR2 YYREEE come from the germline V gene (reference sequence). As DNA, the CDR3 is TGTGCCAGCAGCTTGGCGGACAGTCGGAAAACCGGGGAGCTGTTTTTT. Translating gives CASSLADSRKTGELFF.

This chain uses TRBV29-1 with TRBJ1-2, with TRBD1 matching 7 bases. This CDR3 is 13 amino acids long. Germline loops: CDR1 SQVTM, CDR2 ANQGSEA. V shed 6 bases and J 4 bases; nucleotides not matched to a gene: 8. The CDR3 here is CSVDDRASYGYTF. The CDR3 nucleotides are TGCAGCGTGGACGACAGGGCCAGCTATGGCTACACCTTC.

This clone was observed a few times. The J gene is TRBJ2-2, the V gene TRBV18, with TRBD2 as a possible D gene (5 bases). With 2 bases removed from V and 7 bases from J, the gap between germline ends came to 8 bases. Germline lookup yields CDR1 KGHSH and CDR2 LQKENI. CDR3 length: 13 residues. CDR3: CASSPVGIGELFF. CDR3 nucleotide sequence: TGTGCCAGCTCACCAGTCGGGATCGGGGAGCTGTTTTTT.